This entry describes one TCR beta chain. The antigen remains undetermined. Following extraction, RNA underwent reverse transcription to cDNA, which served as the sequencing template. Sequenced by immunoSEQ multiplex PCR; TCRdb stores in-frame clones only, minus some. Of 80,000 or so clones in the sample, approximately 72% are singletons; the top ten hold around a quarter. The source of the sample is a study of CD8+ T cells in alopecia areata. Looking at the study overall: Treated patients swallowed 5 to 10 mg of oral tofacitinib twice daily. Tofacitinib exposure lasted 6 to 18 months, followed by 6 months off drug.

V lost 7 bases and J 3 bases, leaving 9 bases between the germline ends. The length of the CDR3 is 12 residues. In germline, CDR1 is SEHNR, CDR2 FQNEAQ (reference sequence). Overall study results and limits: Scalp samples also yield sequences of resident alphabeta T cells from normal skin. Greater clonality was observed in lesional scalp samples, especially alopecia totalis/universalis, versus normal scalp.

Treatment in this sample: oral pan-JAK inhibitor, 5-10 mg twice daily. Sequences were derived from CD8+ T cells sorted from blood, sampled at week 24, from a patient treated with tofacitinib. The sequence was obtained from a human donor with alopecia areata. The J gene is TRBJ1-1, the V gene TRBV7-9; unclear D gene. Here the CDR3 reads CASNLRDTEAFF. The CDR3 coding sequence is TGTGCCAGCAATTTGAGGGACACTGAAGCTTTCTTT.